This TCR beta chain was recorded in a study of siplizumab effects on memory and regulatory T cells. Study-wide results and limits: In roughly 80-97% of proliferating CD4+ or CD8+ clones, a naive or memory phenotype could not be assigned. Suppressive function of proliferating Tregs from siplizumab cultures was not confirmed.

As to this clone: What it binds is not known.

Profiling relied on immunoSEQ multiplex PCR, and the TCRdb table lists in-frame clones only, not all of them. The sample has about 100,000 clones; 91% are singletons. There are 13 residues in the CDR3. With 3 bases removed from V and 9 bases from J, the gap between germline ends came to 10 bases. CDR1 and CDR2 from the germline V gene are SGDLS and YYNGEE. Input material: CD4+ T cells sorted from blood. The sequence derives from a human donor in good health. The rearrangement joins TRBV9 to TRBJ1-6; possible D gene TRBD1, 5 bases. CDR3 in DNA: TGTGCCAGCAGCGAAGTGGGGGGTTCACCCCTCCACTTT. It codes for CASSEVGGSPLHF.